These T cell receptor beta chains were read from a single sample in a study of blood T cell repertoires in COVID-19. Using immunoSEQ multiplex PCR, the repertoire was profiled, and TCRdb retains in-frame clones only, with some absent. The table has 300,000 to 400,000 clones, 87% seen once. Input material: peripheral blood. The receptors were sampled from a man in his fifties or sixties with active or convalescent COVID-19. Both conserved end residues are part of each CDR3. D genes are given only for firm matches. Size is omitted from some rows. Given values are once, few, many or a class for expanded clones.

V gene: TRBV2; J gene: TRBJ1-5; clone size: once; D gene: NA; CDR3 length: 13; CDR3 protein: CASRRDSNQPQHF; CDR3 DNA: TGTGCCAGCAGACGGGATAGCAATCAGCCCCAGCATTTT
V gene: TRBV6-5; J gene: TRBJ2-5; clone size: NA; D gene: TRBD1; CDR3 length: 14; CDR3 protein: CASSRTGGWETQYF; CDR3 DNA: TGTGCCAGCAGTCGGACAGGGGGCTGGGAGACCCAGTACTTC
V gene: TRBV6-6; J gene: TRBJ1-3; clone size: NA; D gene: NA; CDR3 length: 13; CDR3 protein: CASDSGSGNTIYF; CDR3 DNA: TGTGCCAGCGATTCGGGATCTGGAAACACCATATATTTT
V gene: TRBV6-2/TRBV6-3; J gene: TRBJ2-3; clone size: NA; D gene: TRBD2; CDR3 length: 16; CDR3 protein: CASSSKAGGYTDTQYF; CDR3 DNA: TGTGCCAGCAGTTCTAAAGCGGGGGGGTACACAGATACGCAGTATTTT
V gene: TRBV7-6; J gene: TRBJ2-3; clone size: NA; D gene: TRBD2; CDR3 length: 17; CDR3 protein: CASSHYSGRALRDTQYF; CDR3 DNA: TGTGCCAGCAGCCATTATAGCGGGAGGGCATTGAGAGATACGCAGTATTTT
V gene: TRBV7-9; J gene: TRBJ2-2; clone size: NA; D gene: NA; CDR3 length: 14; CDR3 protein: CASSWIRVTGELFF; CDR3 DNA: TGTGCCAGCAGCTGGATCAGGGTCACCGGGGAGCTGTTTTTT
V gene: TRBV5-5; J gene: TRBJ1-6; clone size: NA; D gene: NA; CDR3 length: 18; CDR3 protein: CASSLAQGSGSYNSPLHF; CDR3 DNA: TGTGCCAGCAGCTTGGCCCAGGGTTCGGGCTCCTATAATTCACCCCTCCACTTT
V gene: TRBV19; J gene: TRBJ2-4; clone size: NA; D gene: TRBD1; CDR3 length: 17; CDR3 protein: CASRELGQGASKNIQYF; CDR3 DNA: TGTGCCAGTAGGGAACTAGGACAGGGGGCTTCCAAAAACATTCAGTACTTC
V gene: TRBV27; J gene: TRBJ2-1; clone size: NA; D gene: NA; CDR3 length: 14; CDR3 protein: CASSLYGHNLEQFF; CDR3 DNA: TGTGCCAGCAGTTTATATGGGCACAATCTCGAGCAGTTCTTC
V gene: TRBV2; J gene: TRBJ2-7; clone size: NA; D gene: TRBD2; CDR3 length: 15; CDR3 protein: CASSGLAGGSYEQYF; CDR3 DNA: TGTGCCAGCAGTGGTCTAGCGGGGGGCTCCTACGAGCAGTACTTC
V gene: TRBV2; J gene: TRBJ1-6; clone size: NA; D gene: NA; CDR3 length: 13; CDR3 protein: CASSDSVYSPLHF; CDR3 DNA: TGTGCCAGCAGTGATTCAGTTTATTCACCCCTCCACTTT
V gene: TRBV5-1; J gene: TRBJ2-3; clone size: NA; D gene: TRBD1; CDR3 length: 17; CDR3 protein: CASSLARRTGATDTQYF; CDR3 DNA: TGCGCCAGCAGCTTGGCCAGGAGGACAGGGGCCACAGATACGCAGTATTTT
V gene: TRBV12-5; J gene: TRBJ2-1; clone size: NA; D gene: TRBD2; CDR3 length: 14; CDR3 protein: CASGLSGGANEQFF; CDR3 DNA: TGTGCTAGTGGTCTTAGCGGGGGGGCCAATGAGCAGTTCTTC
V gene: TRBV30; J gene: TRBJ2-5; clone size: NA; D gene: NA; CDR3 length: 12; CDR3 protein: CAWSSQGETQYF; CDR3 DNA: TGTGCCTGGAGTTCGCAGGGAGAGACCCAGTACTTC
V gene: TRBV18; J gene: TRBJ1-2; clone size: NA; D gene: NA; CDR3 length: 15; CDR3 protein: CASSLEGRLGYGYTF; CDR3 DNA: TGTGCCAGCTCACTAGAGGGCCGGCTGGGCTATGGCTACACCTTC
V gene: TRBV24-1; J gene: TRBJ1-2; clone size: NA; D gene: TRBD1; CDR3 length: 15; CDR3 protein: CATSKGRDRGHGYTF; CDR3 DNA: TGTGCCACCAGTAAGGGACGGGACAGGGGTCATGGCTACACCTTC
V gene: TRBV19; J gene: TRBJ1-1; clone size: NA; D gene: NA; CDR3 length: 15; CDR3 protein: CASSIQGTPTTEAFF; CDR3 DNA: TGTGCCAGTAGTATCCAGGGAACCCCGACCACTGAAGCTTTCTTT
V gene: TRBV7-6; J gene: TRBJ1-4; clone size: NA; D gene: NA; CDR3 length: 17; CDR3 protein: CASSLASTQGPLEKLFF; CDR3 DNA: TGTGCCAGCAGCTTAGCGTCCACCCAGGGGCCTCTGGAAAAACTGTTTTTT
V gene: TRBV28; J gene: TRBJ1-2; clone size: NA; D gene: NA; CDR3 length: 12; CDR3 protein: CASRTGLGGYTF; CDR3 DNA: TGTGCCAGCCGTACAGGGTTGGGAGGCTACACCTTC
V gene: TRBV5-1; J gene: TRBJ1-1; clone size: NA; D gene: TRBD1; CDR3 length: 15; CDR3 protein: CASSSGQGPNTEAFF; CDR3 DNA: TGCGCCAGCAGCTCGGGACAGGGACCGAACACTGAAGCTTTCTTT
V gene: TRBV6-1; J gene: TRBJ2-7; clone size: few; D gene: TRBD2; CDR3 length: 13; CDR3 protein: CASSEGGGSEQYF; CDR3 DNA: TGTGCCAGCAGTGAAGGCGGGGGGTCGGAGCAGTACTTC
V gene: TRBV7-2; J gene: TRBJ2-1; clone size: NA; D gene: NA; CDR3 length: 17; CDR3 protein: CASSPRPPGWSYNEQFF; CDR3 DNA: TGTGCCAGCAGCCCACGCCCCCCAGGGTGGTCCTACAATGAGCAGTTCTTC
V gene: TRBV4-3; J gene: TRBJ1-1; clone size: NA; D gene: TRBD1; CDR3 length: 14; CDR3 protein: CASSQDGTGGKAFF; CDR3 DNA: TGCGCCAGCAGCCAAGATGGGACAGGGGGCAAGGCTTTCTTT
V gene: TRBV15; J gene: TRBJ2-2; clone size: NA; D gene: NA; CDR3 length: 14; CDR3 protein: CATSRDSVAGELFF; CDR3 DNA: TGTGCCACCAGCAGAGATTCGGTGGCCGGGGAGCTGTTTTTT
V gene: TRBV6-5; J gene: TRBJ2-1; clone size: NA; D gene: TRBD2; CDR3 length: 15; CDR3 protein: CASGRGDLSYNEQFF; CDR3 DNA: TGTGCCAGCGGGCGGGGGGACCTGTCTTACAATGAGCAGTTCTTC
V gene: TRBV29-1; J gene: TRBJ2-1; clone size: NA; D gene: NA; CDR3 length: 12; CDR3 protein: CSAVTPYNEQFF; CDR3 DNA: TGCAGCGCGGTCACACCATACAATGAGCAGTTCTTC
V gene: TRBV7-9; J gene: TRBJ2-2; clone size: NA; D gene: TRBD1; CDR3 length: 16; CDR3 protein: CASADYRGQFSGELFF; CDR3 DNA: TGTGCCAGCGCGGATTACAGGGGTCAATTTTCCGGGGAGCTGTTTTTT
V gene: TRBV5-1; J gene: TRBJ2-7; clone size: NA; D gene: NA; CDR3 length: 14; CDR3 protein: CASRVQGGSYEQYF; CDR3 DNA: TGCGCCAGCAGGGTCCAGGGGGGATCCTACGAGCAGTACTTC
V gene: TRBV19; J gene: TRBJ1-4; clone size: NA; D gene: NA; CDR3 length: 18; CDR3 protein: CASIPEWNRSPTNEKLFF; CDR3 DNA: TGTGCCAGTATCCCAGAGTGGAACAGGTCCCCTACTAATGAAAAACTGTTTTTT
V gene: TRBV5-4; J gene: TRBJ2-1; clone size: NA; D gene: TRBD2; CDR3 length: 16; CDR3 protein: CASSWASSGGYNEQFF; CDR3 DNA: TGTGCCAGCAGCTGGGCTTCTAGCGGGGGATACAATGAGCAGTTCTTC
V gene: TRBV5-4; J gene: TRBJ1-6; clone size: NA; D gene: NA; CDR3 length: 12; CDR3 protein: CASSLLNSPLHF; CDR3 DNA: TGTGCCAGCAGCTTACTGAATTCACCCCTCCACTTT
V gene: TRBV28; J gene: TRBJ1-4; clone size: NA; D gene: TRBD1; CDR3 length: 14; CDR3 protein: CASKSGGGEEKLFF; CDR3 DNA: TGTGCCAGCAAGTCAGGAGGGGGCGAGGAAAAACTGTTTTTT
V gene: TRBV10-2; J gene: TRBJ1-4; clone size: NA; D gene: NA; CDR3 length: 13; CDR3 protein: CASSVTENEKLFF; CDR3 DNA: TGCGCCAGCAGTGTGACAGAGAATGAAAAACTGTTTTTT
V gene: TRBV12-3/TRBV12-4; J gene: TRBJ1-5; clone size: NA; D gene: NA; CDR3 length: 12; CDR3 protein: CASTFASQPQHF; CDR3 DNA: TGTGCCAGCACCTTCGCGTCCCAACCCCAGCATTTT
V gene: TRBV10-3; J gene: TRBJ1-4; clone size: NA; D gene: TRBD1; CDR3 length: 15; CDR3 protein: CAISGEQGANEKLFF; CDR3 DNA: TGTGCCATCAGCGGGGAGCAGGGGGCTAATGAAAAACTGTTTTTT
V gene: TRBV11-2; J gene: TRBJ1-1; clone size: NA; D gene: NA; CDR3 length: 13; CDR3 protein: CASSLGISSGAFF; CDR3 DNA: TGTGCCAGCAGCTTGGGGATCTCTTCAGGGGCTTTCTTT
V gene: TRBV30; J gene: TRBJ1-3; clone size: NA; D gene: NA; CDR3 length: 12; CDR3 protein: CAWVHSGNTIYF; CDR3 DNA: TGTGCCTGGGTTCACTCTGGAAACACCATATATTTT
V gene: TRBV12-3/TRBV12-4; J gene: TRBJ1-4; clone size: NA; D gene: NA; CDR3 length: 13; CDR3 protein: CASSARTGEKLFF; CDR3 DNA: TGTGCCAGCAGTGCTAGGACTGGGGAAAAACTGTTTTTT
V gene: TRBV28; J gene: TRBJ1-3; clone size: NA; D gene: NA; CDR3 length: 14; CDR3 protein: CASSETFSGNTIYF; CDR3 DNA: TGTGCCAGCAGTGAGACATTCTCTGGAAACACCATATATTTT
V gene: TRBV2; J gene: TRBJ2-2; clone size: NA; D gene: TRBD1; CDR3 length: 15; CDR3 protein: CASSELGRGSGELFF; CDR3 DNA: TGTGCCAGCAGTGAACTTGGCAGGGGGTCCGGGGAGCTGTTTTTT
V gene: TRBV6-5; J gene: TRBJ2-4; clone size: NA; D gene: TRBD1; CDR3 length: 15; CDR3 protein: CASSYQQGAKNIQYF; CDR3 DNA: TGTGCCAGCAGTTACCAACAGGGGGCCAAAAACATTCAGTACTTC
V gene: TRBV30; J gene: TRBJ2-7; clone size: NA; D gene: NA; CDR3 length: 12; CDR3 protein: CASDKGAYEQYF; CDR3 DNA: TGTGCCTCGGACAAAGGGGCCTACGAGCAGTACTTC